This record concerns one T cell receptor (beta chain) sequence. Its antigen target is currently unknown. The sample holds no much larger clone one base away, and base qualities are not on file. The time point tag for this specimen amounts to: around 45 days after influenza vaccine administration. Looking up the germline V gene yields CDR1 MDHEN and CDR2 SYDVKM. The CDR3 runs 14 amino acids, cysteine and phenylalanine included. The kept DNA is CDR3 alone, 42 bases in frame from the first base. Trimming costs V 6 bases and J 2 bases, and their ends lie 14 bases apart. This entry is derived from a study of response to subunit inactivated influenza vaccine (dated by TCRdb to the late 2010s). For the study in its entirety: Deep quantitative profiling of the T cell receptor repertoire was used in the study to follow responses to a trivalent subunit inactivated influenza vaccine. Points the paper makes about the study in general: According to the authors, only a limited number of new T cells may be recruited by each seasonal influenza vaccination.

Library preparation employed RT-PCR. The data were produced on an Illumina HiSeq 2500. TCRdb itself trimmed the public reads at Q25 with fastp, ran MiXCR and retained productive beta chains. CDR3 protein duplicates are merged, each entry listing the most common genes and DNA. This sample has over 450,000 distinct CDR3 sequences in its table, and roughly 13% of those were observed once. The ten largest make up roughly 13% of the sample. The sequence is built from TRBV28 and TRBJ2-7; possibly the D gene is TRBD1, per 6 matching bases. The sequence derives from a man in his forties or fifties who received an inactivated influenza vaccine. Donor details come from another sample of the same person, matched by shared clones. The sequenced sample was PBMCs from blood, obtained roughly 6 weeks after vaccination. The CDR3 amino acid sequence is: CASRTVRDTYEQYF. The sequenced DNA is TGTGCCAGCAGGACGGTCCGGGACACCTACGAGCAGTACTTC.